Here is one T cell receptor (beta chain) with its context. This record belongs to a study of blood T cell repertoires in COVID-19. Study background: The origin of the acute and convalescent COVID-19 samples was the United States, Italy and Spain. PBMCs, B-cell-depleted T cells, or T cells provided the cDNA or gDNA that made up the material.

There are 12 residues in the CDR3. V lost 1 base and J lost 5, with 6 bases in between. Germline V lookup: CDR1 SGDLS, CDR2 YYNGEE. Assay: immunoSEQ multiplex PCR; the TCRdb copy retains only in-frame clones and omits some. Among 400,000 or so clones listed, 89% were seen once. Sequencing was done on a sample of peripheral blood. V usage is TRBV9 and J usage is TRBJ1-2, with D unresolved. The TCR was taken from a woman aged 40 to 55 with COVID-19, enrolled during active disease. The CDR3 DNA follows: TGTGCCAGCAGCGTACGAGAGTATGGCTACACCTTC. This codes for CASSVREYGYTF.